The TCR beta chain described here comes from a study of beta chain features in type 1 diabetes. V was shortened by 4 bases and J by 4 bases, with 8 bases between the two germline ends. Germline V gives CDR1 SGHTA, CDR2 FQGNSA. The CDR3 is made up of 13 amino acids. Expressed TCRB transcripts were sequenced, since all the RNA that had been isolated was reverse transcribed. Profiling relied on immunoSEQ multiplex PCR, and the TCRdb table lists in-frame clones only, not all of them. Seen here are about 620,000 clones, around 15% observed once, and the top ten hold under 0.095%. Isolation of CD4+ naive, central memory, regulatory and stem cell-like memory cells was achieved by sorting via CD45RO/CCR7/CD25/CD127/CD95/CD27. This clone was observed a handful of times.

The sequence was collected from a man aged 18-30 years in good health. Sequenced: naive CD4+ T cells from blood. The rearrangement joins TRBV7-2 to TRBJ2-1; D remains unclear. CDR3 amino acids: CASSSLTYNEQFF. The CDR3 DNA reads as TGTGCCAGCAGCTCCCTGACTTACAATGAGCAGTTCTTC. The variable domain in full, completed from reference TRBV7-2 and TRBJ2-1, reads GAGVSQSPSNKVTEKGKDVELRCDPISGHTALYWYRQSLGQGLEFLIYFQGNSAPDKSGLPSDRFSAERTGGSVSTLTIQRTQQEDSAVYLCASSSLTYNEQFFGPGTRLTVL.